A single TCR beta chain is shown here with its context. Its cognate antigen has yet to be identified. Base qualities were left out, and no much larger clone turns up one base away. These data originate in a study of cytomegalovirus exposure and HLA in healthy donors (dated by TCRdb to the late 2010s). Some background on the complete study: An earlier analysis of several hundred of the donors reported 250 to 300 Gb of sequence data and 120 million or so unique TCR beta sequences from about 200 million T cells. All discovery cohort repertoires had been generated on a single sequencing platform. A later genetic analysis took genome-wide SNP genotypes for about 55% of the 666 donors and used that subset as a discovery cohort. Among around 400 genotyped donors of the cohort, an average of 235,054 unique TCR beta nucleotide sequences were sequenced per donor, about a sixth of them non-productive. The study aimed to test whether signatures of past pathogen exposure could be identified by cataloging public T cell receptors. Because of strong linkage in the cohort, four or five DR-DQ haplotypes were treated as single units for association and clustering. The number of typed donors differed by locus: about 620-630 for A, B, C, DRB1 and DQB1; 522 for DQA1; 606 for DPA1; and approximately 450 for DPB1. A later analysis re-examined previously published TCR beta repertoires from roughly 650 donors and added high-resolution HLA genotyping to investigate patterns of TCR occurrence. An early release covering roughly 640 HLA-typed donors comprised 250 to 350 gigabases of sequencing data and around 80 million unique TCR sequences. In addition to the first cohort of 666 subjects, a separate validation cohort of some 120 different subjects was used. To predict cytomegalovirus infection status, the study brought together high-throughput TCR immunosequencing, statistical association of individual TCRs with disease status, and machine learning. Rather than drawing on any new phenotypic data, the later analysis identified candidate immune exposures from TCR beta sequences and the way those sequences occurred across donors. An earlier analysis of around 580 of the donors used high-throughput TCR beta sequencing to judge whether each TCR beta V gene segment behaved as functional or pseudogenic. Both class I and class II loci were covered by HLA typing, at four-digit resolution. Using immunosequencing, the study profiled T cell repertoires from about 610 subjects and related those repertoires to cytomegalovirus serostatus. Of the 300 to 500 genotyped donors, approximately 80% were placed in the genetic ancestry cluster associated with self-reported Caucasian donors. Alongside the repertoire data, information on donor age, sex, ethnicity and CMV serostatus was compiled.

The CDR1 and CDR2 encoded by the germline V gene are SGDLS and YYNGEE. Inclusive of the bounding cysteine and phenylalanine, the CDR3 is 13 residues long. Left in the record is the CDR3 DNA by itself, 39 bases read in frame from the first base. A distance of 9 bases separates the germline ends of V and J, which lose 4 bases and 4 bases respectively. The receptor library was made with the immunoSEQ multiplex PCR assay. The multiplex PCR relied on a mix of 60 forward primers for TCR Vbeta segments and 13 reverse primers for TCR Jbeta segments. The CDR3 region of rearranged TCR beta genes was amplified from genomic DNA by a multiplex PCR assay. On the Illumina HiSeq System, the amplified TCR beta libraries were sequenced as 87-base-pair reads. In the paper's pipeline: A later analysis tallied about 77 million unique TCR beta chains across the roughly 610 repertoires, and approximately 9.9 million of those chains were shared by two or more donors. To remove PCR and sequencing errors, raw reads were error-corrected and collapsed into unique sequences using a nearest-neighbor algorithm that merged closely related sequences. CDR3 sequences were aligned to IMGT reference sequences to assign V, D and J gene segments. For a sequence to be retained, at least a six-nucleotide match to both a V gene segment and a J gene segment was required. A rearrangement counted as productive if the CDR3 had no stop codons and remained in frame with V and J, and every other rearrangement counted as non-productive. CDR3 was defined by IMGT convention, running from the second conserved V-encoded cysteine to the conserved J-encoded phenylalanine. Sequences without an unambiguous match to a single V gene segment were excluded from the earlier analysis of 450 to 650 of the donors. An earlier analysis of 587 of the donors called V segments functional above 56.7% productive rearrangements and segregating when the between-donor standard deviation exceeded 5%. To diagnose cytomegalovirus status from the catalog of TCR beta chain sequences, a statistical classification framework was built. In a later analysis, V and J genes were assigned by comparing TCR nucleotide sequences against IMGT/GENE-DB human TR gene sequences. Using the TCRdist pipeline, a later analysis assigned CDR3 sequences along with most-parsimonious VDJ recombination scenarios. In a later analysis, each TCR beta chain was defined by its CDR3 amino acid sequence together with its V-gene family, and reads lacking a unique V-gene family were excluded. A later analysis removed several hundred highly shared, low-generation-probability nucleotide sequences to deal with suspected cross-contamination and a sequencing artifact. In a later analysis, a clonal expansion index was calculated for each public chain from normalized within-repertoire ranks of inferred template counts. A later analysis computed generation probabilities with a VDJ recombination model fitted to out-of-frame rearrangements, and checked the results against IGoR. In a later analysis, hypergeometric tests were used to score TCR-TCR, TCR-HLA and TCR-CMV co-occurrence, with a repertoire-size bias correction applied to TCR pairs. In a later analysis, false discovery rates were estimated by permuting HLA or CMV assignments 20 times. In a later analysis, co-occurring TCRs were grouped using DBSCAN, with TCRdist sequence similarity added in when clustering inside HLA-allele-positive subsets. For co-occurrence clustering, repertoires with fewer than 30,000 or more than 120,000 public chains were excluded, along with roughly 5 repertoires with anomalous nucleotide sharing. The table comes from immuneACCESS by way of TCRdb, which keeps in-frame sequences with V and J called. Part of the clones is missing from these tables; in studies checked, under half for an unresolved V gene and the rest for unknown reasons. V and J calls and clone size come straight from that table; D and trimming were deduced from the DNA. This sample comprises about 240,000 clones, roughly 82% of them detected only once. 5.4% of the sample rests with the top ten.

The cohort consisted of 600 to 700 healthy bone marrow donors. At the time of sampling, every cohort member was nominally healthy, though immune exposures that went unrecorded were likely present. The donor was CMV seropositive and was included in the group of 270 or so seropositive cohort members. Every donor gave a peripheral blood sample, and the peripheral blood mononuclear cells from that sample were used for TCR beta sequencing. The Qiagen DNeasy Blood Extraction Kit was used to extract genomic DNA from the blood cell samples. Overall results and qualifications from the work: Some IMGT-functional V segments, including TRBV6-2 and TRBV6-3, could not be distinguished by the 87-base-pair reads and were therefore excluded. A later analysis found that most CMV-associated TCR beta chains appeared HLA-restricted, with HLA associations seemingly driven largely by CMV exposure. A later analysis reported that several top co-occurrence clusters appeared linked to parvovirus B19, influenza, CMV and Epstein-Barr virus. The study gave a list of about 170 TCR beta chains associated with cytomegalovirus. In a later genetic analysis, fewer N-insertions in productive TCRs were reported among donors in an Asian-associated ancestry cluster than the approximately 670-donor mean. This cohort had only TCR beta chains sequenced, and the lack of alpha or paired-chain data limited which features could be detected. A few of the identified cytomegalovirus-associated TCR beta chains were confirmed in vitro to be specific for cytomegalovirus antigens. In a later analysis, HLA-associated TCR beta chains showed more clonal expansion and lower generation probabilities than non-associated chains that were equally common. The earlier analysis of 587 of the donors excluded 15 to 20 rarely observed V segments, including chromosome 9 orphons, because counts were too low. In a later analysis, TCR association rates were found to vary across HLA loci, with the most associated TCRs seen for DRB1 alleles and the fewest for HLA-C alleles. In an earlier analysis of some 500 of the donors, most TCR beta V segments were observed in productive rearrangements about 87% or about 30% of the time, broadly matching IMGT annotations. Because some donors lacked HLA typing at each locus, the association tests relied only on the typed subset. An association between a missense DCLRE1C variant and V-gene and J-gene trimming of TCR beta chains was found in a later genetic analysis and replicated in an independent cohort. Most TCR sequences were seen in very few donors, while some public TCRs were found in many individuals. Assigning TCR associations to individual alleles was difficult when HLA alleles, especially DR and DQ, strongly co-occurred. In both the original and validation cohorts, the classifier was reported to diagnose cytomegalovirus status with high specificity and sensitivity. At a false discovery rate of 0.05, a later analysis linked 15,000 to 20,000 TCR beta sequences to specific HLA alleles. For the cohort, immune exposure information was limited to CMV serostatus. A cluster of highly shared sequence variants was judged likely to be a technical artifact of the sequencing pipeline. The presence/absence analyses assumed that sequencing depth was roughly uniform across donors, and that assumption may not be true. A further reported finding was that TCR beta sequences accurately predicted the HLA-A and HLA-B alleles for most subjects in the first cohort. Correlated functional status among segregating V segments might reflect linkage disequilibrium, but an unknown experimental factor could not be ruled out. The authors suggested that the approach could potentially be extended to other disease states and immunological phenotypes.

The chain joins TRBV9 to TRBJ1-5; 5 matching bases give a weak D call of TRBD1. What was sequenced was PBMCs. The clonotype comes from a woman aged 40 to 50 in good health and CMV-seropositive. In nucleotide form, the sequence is TGTGCCAGCAGCCGAGACAGTAATCAGCCCCAGCATTTT. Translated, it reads CASSRDSNQPQHF.